This T cell receptor beta chain was captured in a study of T cell clonotyping in hematopoietic cell transplantation. Study conclusions and caveats: Without cell sorting, CD4 versus CD8 contributions remain unresolved. Pathologically expanded recipient clonotypes increased progressively from day 30 to day 180 as diversity fell. Graft donor and pretransplant recipient Inverse Simpson Index values predicted broader posttransplant TCR diversity. At the given depth, recipient repertoires were over 95% de novo clonotypes.

V was trimmed by 1 base and J by 9 bases, leaving 4 bases between them. The germline gives CDR1 GTSNPN, CDR2 SVGIG (reference sequence). This CDR3 region has 11 residues. Method: immunoSEQ multiplex PCR; TCRdb's copy keeps in-frame clones and lacks some. The sample holds fewer than 50,000 clones, around 95% seen once. About this clone itself: Its antigen is unknown.

The source is a woman aged 50 to 60 in good health. Some clones in this sample may be carry-over from other donors' samples. The V call is TRBV30, the J call TRBJ1-6; D not resolved. The sequenced sample consisted of peripheral blood mononuclear cells. The CDR3 sequence is CAWSGGSPLHF. CDR3 DNA: TGTGCCTGGAGTGGCGGTTCACCCCTCCACTTT.